This T cell receptor beta chain was obtained from a study of T cells in Graves' hyperthyroidism and ophthalmopathy. The germline V gene has CDR1 SGHVS and CDR2 FQNEAQ. V lost 5 bases, J lost 3 bases, and 11 bases stayed unmatched. The CDR3 length is 16 residues. RNA transcripts gave rise to amplified TCR beta CDR3 regions. A set of HTBI primers served as the primers for a first-round RT-PCR of the TCR CDR3. TCRdb re-called the multiplex PCR reads with MiXCR, one entry per CDR3 protein. The data show some 760,000 distinct CDR3 sequences, 11% to 15% seen once. This sample holds PBMCs from 10 ml fresh peripheral blood.

V is TRBV7-8 and J is TRBJ2-7; 9 nucleotides align to TRBD1. What was sequenced was blood. The sequence derives from a young woman with Graves' hyperthyroidism. Here the CDR3 reads CASSQIHRGRIYEQYF. The CDR3 nucleotides read TGTGCCAGCAGCCAAATACACAGGGGGCGCATCTACGAGCAGTACTTC.